This paragraph reports one T cell receptor beta chain. Its antigen remains unidentified. The data are from a study of STAT5B mutations in CD4+ large granular lymphocyte leukemia. Trimming left V 3 bases short and J 0 bases short, with 9 bases between. The CDR3 runs 14 residues. Germline V CDR1 and CDR2: SGHTA, FQGTGA. Study findings and constraints: Without HLA matching, higher CD4+ than CD8+ T-LGLL clonality could reflect small sample size. No patients shared main leukemic clonotypes, though around 27% appeared at low frequency elsewhere. Patient CD4-sorted repertoires looked more clonal than healthy CD4+ repertoires, even without putative leukemic clones.

The survey-level immunoSEQ assay was used. Data came from immunoSEQ multiplex PCR; TCRdb stores just in-frame clones and leaves some out. The sample contains 30,000 or so clones, around 85% of which appear only once. The specimen was CD4+ T cells from blood buffy coats. The chain has TRBV7-3 and TRBJ2-7, with D perhaps matching TRBD1 (5 bases). This receptor was obtained from a human donor in good health. The CDR3 sequence: CASSLDTYSYEQYF. In DNA form, the CDR3 reads TGTGCCAGCAGCTTGGACACCTACTCCTACGAGCAGTACTTC.